The 30 T cell receptor beta chains below all came from one sample that was sequenced in a study of blood T cells in healthy people across ages. Sample-barcoded 5' priming and a J-beta primer mix drove a second PCR of about 7 to 12 cycles. TCRdb independently ran MiXCR on the 5' RACE reads; one entry per CDR3 protein. The sample carries some 1.5 million distinct CDR3 sequences, roughly 27% recorded once. Sample: blood. These receptors were collected from a woman in her thirties in good health.

The J gene is TRBJ1-4, the V gene TRBV6-6; no clear D gene. This CDR3 is built from 13 residues. V was cut by 4 bases and J by 6 bases, with 9 bases left in between. Germline CDR1 MNHNY, CDR2 SVGAGI (reference sequence). Here the CDR3 DNA reads TGTGCCAGCAGTTCCTCGGGTGATGAAAAACTGTTTTTT. This gives the protein CASSSSGDEKLFF.

This clonotype appeared many times. J is TRBJ1-2 and V is TRBV5-1; the D is unclear. From germline, CDR1 is SGHRS and CDR2 YFSETQ. CDR3 length: 12 amino acids. With 4 bases removed from V and 8 bases from J, the gap between germline ends came to 12 bases. The CDR3 bases are TGCGCCAGCAGCGGCACTAGGGAAGGCTACACCTTC. It is translated as CASSGTREGYTF.

The chain combines TRBV18 with TRBJ2-3, with D perhaps TRBD1 (5 bases). The CDR3 is 15 amino acids. V dropped 2 bases and J dropped 4 bases, with 13 bases sitting between them. CDR1 and CDR2 from the germline V gene are KGHSH and LQKENI. The CDR3 protein is CASSPGAASADTQYF. CDR3 coding DNA: TGTGCCAGCTCACCAGGGGCGGCTTCGGCAGATACGCAGTATTTT.

The rearrangement links TRBV2 to TRBJ1-4, with D unclear. The CDR3 extends over 15 amino acids. V was trimmed by 3 bases and J by 4 bases, leaving 12 bases between them. From germline, CDR1 is SNHLY and CDR2 FYNNEI. The CDR3 sequence is CASSDTAMDNEKLFF. In nucleotides, the CDR3 is TGTGCCAGCAGTGACACAGCCATGGATAATGAAAAACTGTTTTTT.

J is TRBJ1-2 and V is TRBV12-3 or TRBV12-4, with 7 bases identical to TRBD1. The length of the CDR3 is 13 residues. The junction had 5 bases not matched to a gene; V was cut back by 5 bases and J by 5 bases. The CDR3, as DNA: TGTGCCAGCAGTACGGGGACAGAGTATGGCTACACCTTC. Translating gives CASSTGTEYGYTF.

This clonotype was found many times. The chain joins TRBV6-5 to TRBJ2-7; 8 bases map to TRBD2. With V trimmed by 0 bases and J by 9 bases, 10 bases remained unmatched. Germline CDR1 is MNHEY and CDR2 is SVGAGI. CDR3 length equals 15 residues. The CDR3 DNA reads TGTGCCAGCAGTTACTCCGGGAGGGGCCCCGTCGGGCAGTACTTC. It translates to CASSYSGRGPVGQYF.

This clonotype was observed many times. The chain recombines TRBV20-1 with TRBJ1-2; no firm D call. Germline V gene lookup returns CDR1 DFQATT and CDR2 SNEGSKA (reference sequence). This CDR3 has 13 amino acids. V lost 0 bases and J lost 8, with 13 bases in between. The chain's CDR3 is CSAREGGSRGYTF. In DNA, the CDR3 is TGCAGTGCTAGAGAGGGAGGTTCGCGGGGCTACACCTTC.

V usage is TRBV27 and J usage is TRBJ2-5; 10 bases match TRBD2. Germline CDR1 reads MNHEY; CDR2 reads SMNVEV (reference sequence). CDR3 length: 16 amino acids. V shed 4 bases and J 1 base; nucleotides not matched to a gene: 6. CDR3 sequence reads: CASSSLASGSQETQYF. The CDR3 DNA is TGTGCCAGCAGTTCCCTGGCTAGCGGGAGCCAAGAGACCCAGTACTTC.

In its sample, this clonotype was seen once. This chain uses TRBV7-9 with TRBJ1-2; TRBD1 might be the D (5 bases). This CDR3 region has 14 residues. V was cut by 2 bases and J by 2 bases, with 9 bases left in between. The germline V gene encodes CDR1 SEHNR and CDR2 FQNEAQ (reference sequence). The CDR3 loop reads CASSLIGDNYGYTF. The CDR3 DNA is TGTGCCAGCAGCTTAATAGGGGACAACTATGGCTACACCTTC.

The sample holds a few counts of this clonotype. The V gene is TRBV28, the J gene TRBJ2-7; maybe TRBD2 (5 bases). Trimming stripped 5 bases from V and 2 bases from J, with 16 bases between. Germline lookup yields CDR1 MDHEN and CDR2 SYDVKM. The CDR3 spans 15 residues. CDR3 sequence: CASSERVSGTYEQYF. The CDR3 DNA follows: TGTGCCAGCAGTGAAAGGGTGTCGGGAACCTACGAGCAGTACTTC. The whole variable domain, filled in from reference TRBV28 and TRBJ2-7, reads DVKVTQSSRYLVKRTGEKVFLECVQDMDHENMFWYRQDPGLGLRLIYFSYDVKMKEKGDIPEGYSVSREKKERFSLILESASTNQTSMYLCASSERVSGTYEQYFGPGTRLTVT.

The table lists this clonotype with a few counts. The V and J genes are TRBV21-1 and TRBJ2-4; TRBD1, the table's D call, was not compared with the DNA. TRBJ2-7 explains the end of the DNA better; the J call may be wrong. TRBV21-1 is termed a pseudogene. The CDR3 covers 13 residues. The CDR3 DNA sequence: TGTGCCAGAAGCAAATCCCCCGTCCGCGAGCAGTACTTC. Its protein product is CARSKSPVREQYF.

This clonotype was detected a few times. The chain uses TRBV20-1 and TRBJ2-4; a possible D gene is TRBD2 (6 bases). The CDR3 spans 18 residues. Germline V gene data show CDR1 as DFQATT and CDR2 as SNEGSKA (reference sequence). V lost 0 bases and J 1 base, leaving 19 bases between the germline ends. Here the CDR3 reads CSARDWVGTSGAKNIQYF. Written as DNA, the CDR3 is TGCAGTGCTAGAGATTGGGTTGGGACCAGCGGGGCCAAAAACATTCAGTACTTC.

The chain is built from TRBV29-1 and TRBJ2-2; maybe TRBD2 (6 bases). Trimming cost V 7 bases and J 4 bases, with 16 bases left between them. Germline CDR1 is SQVTM and CDR2 is ANQGSEA. The CDR3 is 14 amino acids. The CDR3 coding sequence is TGCAGCGGGGGGATGCAGGGAGGCACCGGGGAGCTGTTTTTT. Its translation: CSGGMQGGTGELFF.

This clonotype was detected only a few times. One end of the junction does not line up with germline, which may come from a read error. The rearrangement joins TRBV2 to TRBJ1-2; D is uncertain. The length of the CDR3 is 14 residues. In germline, CDR1 is SNHLY, CDR2 FYNNEI. As DNA, the CDR3 is TGTGCCGGCAGTGGAACAGCTTCGGCATATGGCTACACCTTC. Amino acids: CAGSGTASAYGYTF.

V usage is TRBV28 and J usage is TRBJ1-2; TRBD1 might be the D (6 bases). The CDR3 has 12 amino acids. The V gene lost 10 bases and the J gene lost 3 bases, with 12 bases spanning the gap. Germline-derived CDR1 and CDR2 are MDHEN and SYDVKM. The CDR3 loop is CANKHRDYGYTF. In DNA form, the CDR3 reads TGTGCCAACAAACACAGGGACTATGGCTACACCTTC.

The J gene is TRBJ2-3, the V gene TRBV6-2 or TRBV6-3; D may be TRBD2 (7 bases). Germline CDR1 MNHEY, CDR2 SVGEGT. Trimming shortened V by 5 bases and J by 4 bases, and 25 bases separated the two germline ends. This CDR3 region has 18 residues. The CDR3 DNA is TGTGCCAGCAGTGCCTCGCGGCTGGGGGGGGCGCGTCCAGATACGCAGTATTTT. Amino acid sequence: CASSASRLGGARPDTQYF.

This chain uses TRBV7-2 with TRBJ1-6; D gene ambiguous. CDR1 is SGHTA, CDR2 FQGNSA, per germline. Trimming shortened V by 5 bases and J by 0 bases, and 17 bases separated the two germline ends. CDR3 length: 18 residues. CDR3 nucleotide sequence: TGTGCCAGCAGCCCCTTCGACCCCGTGACCTCCTATAATTCACCCCTCCACTTT. This gives the protein CASSPFDPVTSYNSPLHF.

This clonotype appeared many times. The chain uses TRBV6-5 and TRBJ2-1; the D gene is possibly TRBD1 (6 bases). Trimming cost V 0 bases and J 5 bases, with 14 bases left between them. CDR1 and CDR2 (germline): MNHEY, SVGAGI. This CDR3 has 16 amino acids. The CDR3 region is CASSYSGYRVHNEQFF. The CDR3 region has the DNA TGTGCCAGCAGTTACTCCGGGTACAGGGTCCACAATGAGCAGTTCTTC.

This clonotype was seen a few times. V usage is TRBV4-1 and J usage is TRBJ2-1; D is perhaps TRBD2 (6 bases). V lost 3 bases and J lost 1, with 13 bases in between. The length of the CDR3 is 16 residues. CDR1 and CDR2 (germline): MGHRA, YSYEKL. The DNA of the CDR3 is TGCGCCAGCAGCCAGCCGACTCGGGGGTCCTACAATGAGCAGTTCTTC. The encoded protein is CASSQPTRGSYNEQFF.

About this clonotype itself: Relative to the germline gene, one junction end is altered; a read error may explain this. The V and J genes are TRBV12-3 or TRBV12-4 and TRBJ2-1; D is unclear. The CDR3 has 13 residues. The CDR3 is CASVADPYNEQCF. The CDR3 nucleotides read TGTGCCAGCGTGGCTGACCCCTACAATGAGCAGTGCTTC.

This clonotype was observed a handful of times. J is TRBJ2-1 and V is TRBV27; 7 bases are shared with TRBD1. This CDR3 region has 14 residues. J lost 7 bases, V lost 5 bases, and 8 bases had no gene match. Per germline, CDR1 MNHEY and CDR2 SMNVEV (reference sequence). CDR3 region: CASSPTTGKNEQFF. CDR3 nucleotide sequence: TGTGCCAGCAGTCCCACGACAGGGAAAAATGAGCAGTTCTTC.

This clonotype was seen a few times. The V gene is TRBV4-3, the J gene TRBJ2-5; perhaps TRBD2 as D (5 bases). Near its end, the DNA agrees better with TRBJ2-7, so the J call may be wrong. CDR3 length equals 16 residues. In germline, CDR1 is LGHNA, CDR2 YSLEER. DNA for the CDR3: TGCGCCAGCAGCCAAGATGGAGAGGGTGGAATGAACGAGCAGTACTTC. As protein: CASSQDGEGGMNEQYF.

This chain uses TRBV5-6 with TRBJ1-1; the D gene is possibly TRBD1 (6 bases). Germline CDR1 reads SGHDT; CDR2 reads YYEEEE. There are 12 residues in the CDR3. Trimming shortened V by 4 bases and J by 11 bases, and 15 bases separated the two germline ends. CDR3 sequence: CASSQPQGTAFF. DNA for the CDR3: TGTGCCAGCAGCCAACCCCAGGGGACGGCTTTCTTT.

Comment on this clonotype: A read error may account for a junction end that differs from germline. V is TRBV5-1 and J is TRBJ2-6; a weak D match, TRBD1 (5 bases). CDR1 is SGHRS, CDR2 YFSETQ, per germline. The CDR3 runs 14 residues. The CDR3 is CASSTVPGANVRTF. CDR3 bases: TGCGCCAGCAGTACAGTCCCTGGGGCCAACGTCCGGACTTTC.

This clonotype was picked up a small number of times. The gene calls are TRBV4-2 and TRBJ2-1; TRBD1 matches 11 bases. CDR3 size: 18 residues. V gave up 3 bases and J gave up 7 bases; unmatched junction bases: 14. Germline V lookup: CDR1 LGHNA, CDR2 YNFKEQ. This CDR3 is CASSHPFPGTGGKNEQFF. CDR3 bases: TGTGCCAGCAGCCACCCGTTTCCCGGGACAGGGGGGAAAAATGAGCAGTTCTTC.

A few counts support this clonotype. The V call is TRBV7-3, the J call TRBJ2-3; no reliable D call. The ends were cut back, 5 bases at V and 0 bases at J, with 6 bases in the middle. The CDR3 loop spans 13 amino acids. Germline loops: CDR1 SGHTA, CDR2 FQGTGA. For the CDR3, the DNA is TGTGCCAGCAGCATTCACAGCACAGATACGCAGTATTTT. Amino acids: CASSIHSTDTQYF.

The gene calls are TRBV6-6 and TRBJ2-5, with D possibly matching TRBD1 (5 bases). The germline V gene has CDR1 MNHNY and CDR2 SVGAGI (reference sequence). CDR3 length: 14 residues. Trimming took 7 bases from V and 4 from J, leaving 16 bases between them. CDR3 sequence: CASTQGPAGETQYF. As DNA, the CDR3 is TGTGCCAGCACCCAGGGTCCCGCCGGAGAGACCCAGTACTTC.

This clonotype has a count of ten or more. CDR3 region: CASSLEGGRNYGYTF. CDR3 coding DNA: TGTGCCAGCAGTTTAGAGGGAGGTCGTAACTATGGCTACACCTTC. V is TRBV12-3 or TRBV12-4 and J is TRBJ1-2; D gene ambiguous. Trimming pared 1 base from V and 1 base from J, leaving 10 bases between. This CDR3 is 15 amino acids long.

The count of this clonotype is one. The genes are TRBV5-1 and TRBJ1-2; possibly TRBD1 for D (5 bases). This CDR3 spans 20 amino acids. The V end was cut by 3 bases, the J end by 1 base, with 28 bases between. CDR1 and CDR2 (germline): SGHRS, YFSETQ. DNA of the CDR3: TGCGCCAGCAGCTCGGCCTTTTGGGATCAACAGGCAGGACTTAACTATGGCTACACCTTC. Its protein is CASSSAFWDQQAGLNYGYTF.

This clonotype has a count of ten or more. The genes are TRBV12-3 or TRBV12-4 and TRBJ2-7; 7 nucleotides line up with TRBD1. This CDR3 has 14 amino acids. J was trimmed by 2 bases and V by 7 bases; bases with no gene match: 8. CDR3 DNA sequence: TGTGCCAGCAATCCACAGGGGCCCCCCTACGAGCAGTACTTC. Its translation is CASNPQGPPYEQYF.